The 26 T cell receptor beta chains presented below share a single source sample, sequenced in a study of identical twins (dated by TCRdb to between 2015 and 2016). Libraries were prepared through 5' RACE. Sequenced on an Illumina HiSeq 2000. The raw public data were reprocessed by TCRdb itself: fastp quality trimming at Q25, MiXCR clonotype calling, in-frame beta chains only. One record per CDR3 amino acid sequence lists the most common genes and DNA. Across this sample there are around 530,000 distinct CDR3 sequences, with roughly 15% seen only once. The ten largest clones take up less than 0.5% of the sample. The same data also contributed to another study, on yellow fever vaccine responses in identical twins.

Input material: CD4+ T cells sorted from blood. The source is a woman aged 18-35 years in good health.

There are a few counts of this clonotype. This rearrangement joins TRBV12-5 to TRBJ2-3; D uncertain. Deletions cut 1 base from V and 4 bases from J, with 6 bases between. This CDR3 is 13 amino acids long. Germline CDR1 and CDR2: LGHNT and FRNRAP. CDR3 sequence: CASGLGLADTQYF. In DNA form, the CDR3 reads TGTGCTAGTGGTTTGGGATTGGCAGATACGCAGTATTTT.

The table lists this clonotype with a few counts. The V and J genes are TRBV12-3 or TRBV12-4 and TRBJ1-3; the D is unclear. CDR3 length: 13 amino acids. Trimming took 3 bases from V and 2 from J, leaving 5 bases between them. In nucleotides, the CDR3 is TGTGCCAGCAGTTTGATAACTGGAAACACCATATATTTT. This sequence encodes CASSLITGNTIYF.

This chain uses TRBV12-3 or TRBV12-4 with TRBJ2-7, with 7 bases lining up with TRBD1. The ends lost 2 bases at V and 2 bases at J; junction bases unmatched: 9. The CDR3 has 16 amino acids. Here the CDR3 reads CASSLTPHGTAYEQYF. The CDR3 DNA follows: TGTGCCAGCAGTTTAACCCCGCACGGGACAGCCTACGAGCAGTACTTC.

This clonotype has just a few counts. V usage is TRBV18 and J usage is TRBJ1-3; possible D gene TRBD1, 5 bases. The length of the CDR3 is 16 residues. Looked up from germline, CDR1 is KGHSH and CDR2 is LQKENI. V lost 2 bases and J lost 2, with 13 bases in between. CDR3 DNA: TGTGCCAGCTCACCATTGATGGCAGGGACTGGAAACACCATATATTTT. Protein sequence: CASSPLMAGTGNTIYF.

This clonotype was seen a few times. In DNA, the CDR3 is TGTGCCAGCAAAGAAGGGGGCCCGGGGGAAAATGAGCAGTTCTTC. Its protein is CASKEGGPGENEQFF. The rearrangement links TRBV6-1 to TRBJ2-1; a possible D gene is TRBD1 (7 bases). Germline assignment: CDR1 MNHNS and CDR2 SASEGT. Trimming stripped 7 bases from V and 7 bases from J, with 20 bases between. The CDR3 runs to 15 residues.

This clonotype was found a few times. J is TRBJ2-2 and V is TRBV7-3; D gene uncertain. CDR3 length equals 13 residues. Germline lookup yields CDR1 SGHTA and CDR2 FQGTGA. Trimming removed 5 bases at V and 8 bases at J, with 12 bases between. CDR3 amino acids: CASSPDPVGELFF. The CDR3 DNA sequence: TGTGCCAGCAGCCCCGATCCAGTTGGGGAGCTGTTTTTT.

This chain joins TRBV5-1 and TRBJ1-1; D is ambiguous. The CDR3 consists of 14 residues. Germline loops: CDR1 SGHRS, CDR2 YFSETQ. Trimming left V 0 bases short and J 5 bases short, with 11 bases between. Here the CDR3 reads CASSLDGVSTEAFF. DNA for the CDR3: TGCGCCAGCAGCTTGGATGGGGTATCGACTGAAGCTTTCTTT. Full variable domain (missing parts from reference TRBV5-1 and TRBJ1-1): KAGVTQTPRYLIKTRGQQVTLSCSPISGHRSVSWYQQTPGQGLQFLFEYFSETQRNKGNFPGRFSGRQFSNSRSEMNVSTLELGDSALYLCASSLDGVSTEAFFGQGTRLTVV.

The chain recombines TRBV10-3 with TRBJ1-1; 7 bases are shared with TRBD1. After removal of 10 bases from V and 2 bases from J, the junction contained 10 bases not matched to a gene. Germline V gene sequence: CDR1 ENHRY, CDR2 SYGVKD. The CDR3 consists of 14 residues. CDR3 bases: TGTGCCACCAGAGAGGGGACAGTCAACACTGAAGCTTTCTTT. As protein: CATREGTVNTEAFF.

This clonotype was observed at least ten times. The chain employs TRBV5-1 and TRBJ1-1, with 8 bases matching TRBD1. This CDR3 contains 15 residues. Germline CDR1 SGHRS, CDR2 YFSETQ. V lost 4 bases to trimming and J lost 3 bases; unmatched junction nucleotides: 8. This CDR3 is CASSKQTGADTEAFF. CDR3 DNA sequence: TGCGCCAGCAGCAAGCAGACAGGGGCGGACACTGAAGCTTTCTTT.

The table lists this clonotype with a few counts. The chain joins TRBV29-1 to TRBJ1-2; D may be TRBD1 (6 bases). The germline gives CDR1 SQVTM, CDR2 ANQGSEA. CDR3 length: 14 amino acids. The ends were cut back, 1 base at V and 2 bases at J, with 11 bases in the middle. CDR3 residues: CSVEGRGANYGYTF. The CDR3 nucleotides are TGCAGCGTTGAAGGGAGGGGGGCCAACTATGGCTACACCTTC.

This clonotype came up a few times. The chain is built from TRBV27 and TRBJ2-1; D ambiguous. The V gene's germline CDR1 is MNHEY and CDR2 SMNVEV (reference sequence). Trimming removed 2 bases from V and 1 base from J, with 9 bases in between. The CDR3 consists of 15 residues. The CDR3, as DNA: TGTGCCAGCAGTTTAGGGAAGTGGTCCTACAATGAGCAGTTCTTC. This codes for CASSLGKWSYNEQFF.

The rearrangement joins TRBV6-1 to TRBJ2-1; 7 bases match TRBD1. V gave up 6 bases and J gave up 10 bases; unmatched junction bases: 9. CDR3 size: 13 residues. Germline assignment: CDR1 MNHNS and CDR2 SASEGT. The CDR3, as DNA: TGTGCCAGCAGCACCTCGACAGGGAGCGAGCAGTTCTTC. Encoded protein: CASSTSTGSEQFF.

Only a few counts were recorded for this clonotype. The gene calls are TRBV29-1 and TRBJ1-1, with a tentative D call TRBD1 (6 bases). The CDR3 extends over 14 amino acids. From germline, CDR1 is SQVTM and CDR2 ANQGSEA. V was pared by 5 bases and J by 0 bases, with 13 bases between. The CDR3 protein is CSVRGGSVNTEAFF. As DNA, the CDR3 is TGCAGCGTTAGGGGGGGGAGCGTGAACACTGAAGCTTTCTTT.

V is TRBV7-7 and J is TRBJ1-1, with no clear D. V shed 5 bases and J shed 1 base, with 8 bases lying between them. The CDR3 runs to 13 residues. The V gene's germline CDR1 is SSHAT and CDR2 FNYEAQ (reference sequence). CDR3 residues: CASSPAPNTEAFF. CDR3 nucleotides: TGTGCCAGCAGCCCAGCCCCGAACACTGAAGCTTTCTTT.

This clonotype was seen repeatedly, ten times or more. CDR3 sequence (DNA): TGTGCCAGCAGCCCCGGGACTAGCGGGGGTCCAGATACGCAGTATTTT. Its translation is CASSPGTSGGPDTQYF. This chain links TRBV3-1 with TRBJ2-3, with 14 positions matching TRBD2. The CDR3 runs to 16 residues. The V gene's germline CDR1 is LGHDT and CDR2 YNNKEL (reference sequence). The junction had 4 bases not matched to a gene; V was cut back by 4 bases and J by 4 bases.

The chain joins TRBV20-1 to TRBJ2-7, with 10 bases identical to TRBD2. The ends lost 4 bases at V and 9 bases at J; junction bases unmatched: 6. Germline V gives CDR1 DFQATT, CDR2 SNEGSKA (reference sequence). The CDR3 has 12 amino acids. CDR3 loop: CSAIGTSDLQYV. The CDR3 DNA follows: TGCAGTGCTATAGGGACTAGCGATCTGCAGTACGTC.

The sample holds a few counts of this clonotype. CDR3 protein: CSARRGIDEQYF. As DNA, the CDR3 is TGCAGTGCTAGACGCGGGATCGACGAGCAGTACTTC. The rearrangement joins TRBV20-1 to TRBJ2-7, with TRBD2 as a possible D gene (6 bases). V lost 2 bases and J 5 bases, leaving 10 bases between the germline ends. Germline V gene sequence: CDR1 DFQATT, CDR2 SNEGSKA (reference sequence). The CDR3 is 12 amino acids.

This clonotype was detected only a few times. The CDR3 DNA reads as TGTGCCAGCAGTTTAGGGGTTATGGGCGGGCGCACAGATACGCAGTATTTT. Amino acids: CASSLGVMGGRTDTQYF. The chain couples TRBV28 to TRBJ2-3; possibly TRBD2 for D (5 bases). Trimming took off 2 bases at V and 1 base at J, with 16 bases between the two ends. The CDR3 has 17 amino acids. Germline CDR1 MDHEN, CDR2 SYDVKM.

This chain connects TRBV20-1 to TRBJ2-5; D unresolved. CDR3 length: 9 amino acids. The germline V gene encodes CDR1 DFQATT and CDR2 SNEGSKA (reference sequence). Trimming took off 3 bases at V and 5 bases at J, with 1 base between the two ends. The CDR3 spells CSARETQYF. In DNA form, the CDR3 reads TGCAGTGCTAGGGAGACCCAGTACTTC.

This clonotype has more than one count but fewer than ten. The chain links TRBV20-1 to TRBJ2-7, with 8 bases matching TRBD1. The length of the CDR3 is 14 residues. Per germline, CDR1 DFQATT and CDR2 SNEGSKA (reference sequence). With V trimmed by 1 base and J by 3 bases, 5 bases remained unmatched. The CDR3 is CSARASGQVYEQYV. The DNA of the CDR3 is TGCAGTGCTAGAGCCTCGGGACAGGTCTACGAGCAGTACGTC.

This clonotype has more than one count but fewer than ten. The chain has TRBV11-3 and TRBJ2-1; D tentatively reads TRBD1 or TRBD2 (5 bases each). Germline V gene sequence: CDR1 SGHNT, CDR2 YENEEA. Trimming took off 1 base at V and 7 bases at J, with 14 bases between the two ends. This CDR3 has 15 residues. The CDR3 DNA reads TGTGCCAGCAGCTTAGGCCGGGCCTGGGGGAATGAGCAGTTCTTC. This translates into CASSLGRAWGNEQFF.

The chain carries TRBV28 and TRBJ2-2; 11 bases align to TRBD2. Germline CDR1 MDHEN, CDR2 SYDVKM. Trimming at V came to 5 bases and at J to 3 bases, leaving 8 bases not matched to a gene. The CDR3 consists of 17 residues. The CDR3 DNA reads TGTGCCAGCAGTCCCCCTAGCGGGGGGACATACACCGGGGAGCTGTTTTTT. Translating gives CASSPPSGGTYTGELFF.

The rearrangement joins TRBV5-5 to TRBJ2-1; 11 bases agree with TRBD1. The trim removed 0 bases at V and 6 bases at J, leaving 5 bases unmatched. CDR1 is SGHKS and CDR2 is YYEKEE in the germline V gene (reference sequence). This CDR3 contains 16 residues. CDR3 sequence reads: CASSLAWTGGFNEQFF. CDR3 DNA sequence: TGTGCCAGCAGCTTGGCGTGGACAGGGGGCTTCAATGAGCAGTTCTTC.

J is TRBJ2-5 and V is TRBV6-1; TRBD2 agrees at 12 bases. J gave up 5 bases and V 0 bases, and 7 bases lay outside the gene matches. Germline lookup yields CDR1 MNHNS and CDR2 SASEGT. CDR3 length: 17 residues. DNA of the CDR3: TGTGCCAGCAGTGAAGCGATGAGACTAGCGGGGGTGGAGACCCAGTACTTC. It is translated as CASSEAMRLAGVETQYF.

The chain couples TRBV20-1 to TRBJ2-5; D is unclear. Trimming stripped 0 bases from V and 3 bases from J, with 14 bases between. The CDR3 loop spans 15 amino acids. In germline, CDR1 is DFQATT, CDR2 SNEGSKA (reference sequence). The CDR3 region has the DNA TGCAGTGCTAGAGATCCTCGGGCCAAAAAAGAGACCCAGTACTTC. Translating it yields CSARDPRAKKETQYF.

Only a few counts were recorded for this clonotype. A junction end diverges from the germline sequence, so it may reflect a read error. The CDR3 sequence is CASSFLIAGFLGF. CDR3 nucleotide sequence: TGTGCCAGCAGCTTTTTGATAGCGGGATTTTTGGGGTTT. The chain is built from TRBV7-2 and TRBJ2-3; 8 positions match TRBD2. Per germline, CDR1 SGHTA and CDR2 FQGNSA. This CDR3 contains 13 residues.